This T cell receptor beta chain emerged from a study of T cells in Graves' hyperthyroidism and ophthalmopathy. The hyperthyroidism was newly diagnosed and had lasted under 2 months; the patients were aged 18 to 65. From less than 13 ml of fresh peripheral blood, PBMCs were isolated. Overall study results and limits: Expanded thyroid clonotypes (above 0.001) were mostly also found in blood. Ophthalmopathy could be told apart from stable hyperthyroidism with a 13 V-J model.

A remark on this clonotype: Antigen unknown.

RNA transcripts provided the source from which TCR beta CDR3 regions were amplified. When the TCR CDR3 underwent first-round RT-PCR, the HTBI primer set was used. TCRdb analysed the multiplex PCR reads with MiXCR anew, one entry per CDR3 protein. The data contain around 300,000 distinct CDR3 sequences, 10% to 15% of them singletons. This sequence was found in a woman in her 30s with Graves' hyperthyroidism that later progressed to Graves' ophthalmopathy. Sequencing used blood.

The CDR3 DNA reads TGCAGTGCCCCCTCGGGAGATAGGTTCGAGACCCAGTACTTC. As protein: CSAPSGDRFETQYF. V is TRBV20-1 and J is TRBJ2-5; D may be TRBD2 (6 bases). The CDR3 extends over 14 amino acids. Trimming removed 6 bases from V and 5 bases from J, with 19 bases in between. The V gene's germline CDR1 is DFQATT and CDR2 SNEGSKA (reference sequence).